The clone carrying this TCR beta chain was detected a few times. Its specificity is not known. This CDR3 region has 10 residues. The germline V gene has CDR1 SQVTM and CDR2 ANQGSEA. Deletions cut 7 bases from V and 6 bases from J, with 8 bases between. This sample is drawn from a study of T cells after yellow fever vaccination. TCRdb reprocessed the 5' RACE reads with MiXCR, giving one entry per CDR3 protein. The repertoire holds hundreds of thousands of distinct CDR3 sequences, roughly 9.4% seen once, with around 17% in the top ten. Regarding the study as a whole: Few clonotypes appeared in both CD4 and CD8 compartments.

The TCR comes from a man younger than 30 who received the YFV17D yellow fever vaccine. Sequenced material: PBMCs, taken on the day of the first yellow fever vaccination. The rearrangement links TRBV29-1 to TRBJ2-3; D not resolved. In DNA, the CDR3 is TGCAGCGCCCTGTTGGATACGCAGTATTTT. Translated, it gives CSALLDTQYF.